What follows are 28 T cell receptor beta chains derived from one specimen sequenced in a study of spatial heterogeneity in lung cancer. These TCRs are of unknown antigen specificity. TCRdb ran MiXCR on the 5' RACE reads and lists one entry per CDR3 protein. The data contain 10,000 to 15,000 distinct CDR3 sequences, roughly 7% of them seen just once; the ten biggest clones take up over 3%. Overall study findings and caveats: Counts of expanded alpha and beta TCRs within tumors tracked the tumor nonsynonymous mutation count.

Time point indicated: sample taken at primary tumor resection. The sequenced sample was lung tumor tissue, obtained at surgery. The receptor source for this set is a female donor with early-stage non-small cell lung cancer.

This clonotype was observed many times. V and J are TRBV5-1 and TRBJ2-4; 10 bases match TRBD1. In germline, CDR1 is SGHRS, CDR2 YFSETQ. Trimming took 0 bases from V and 7 from J; bases not matched to a gene: 7. The CDR3 contains 16 residues. CDR3 coding DNA: TGCGCCAGCAGCTTGGCCAGGACAGGGGGAAGTAACATTCAGTACTTC. Its protein is CASSLARTGGSNIQYF.

This clonotype has a count of ten or more. The genes are TRBV5-1 and TRBJ1-1; 7 bases line up with TRBD1. V lost 5 bases to trimming and J lost 2 bases; unmatched junction nucleotides: 6. Germline CDR1 SGHRS, CDR2 YFSETQ. The CDR3 is 14 residues long. The CDR3 region is CASREGTANTEAFF. The CDR3 DNA is TGCGCCAGCAGGGAAGGGACAGCCAACACTGAAGCTTTCTTT.

This clonotype came up many times. The chain carries TRBV5-1 and TRBJ2-7; 7 bases line up with TRBD1. CDR3 size: 13 residues. CDR1 SGHRS and CDR2 YFSETQ come from the germline V gene. J was trimmed by 1 base and V by 4 bases; bases with no gene match: 2. The CDR3 nucleotides are TGCGCCAGCAGCCAGGACAGGTCCTACGAGCAGTACTTC. Protein sequence: CASSQDRSYEQYF. Full variable domain (missing parts from reference TRBV5-1 and TRBJ2-7): KAGVTQTPRYLIKTRGQQVTLSCSPISGHRSVSWYQQTPGQGLQFLFEYFSETQRNKGNFPGRFSGRQFSNSRSEMNVSTLELGDSALYLCASSQDRSYEQYFGPGTRLTVT.

This clonotype was seen ten or more times. This sequence joins TRBV7-2 and TRBJ1-4; 7 bases line up with TRBD1. This CDR3 spans 14 amino acids. The germline CDR1 and CDR2 sequences are SGHTA and FQGNSA. The junction had 6 bases not matched to a gene; V was cut back by 3 bases and J by 8 bases. The CDR3 DNA follows: TGTGCCAGCAGCTTGACAGGGAACGGGGAAAAACTGTTTTTT. Translated, it gives CASSLTGNGEKLFF.

The gene calls are TRBV12-3 or TRBV12-4 and TRBJ2-5, with D unclear. The CDR3 is 12 residues long. Trimming took 4 bases from V and 4 from J, leaving 7 bases between them. The CDR3 spells CASSWNGETQYF. The CDR3 DNA reads TGTGCCAGCAGTTGGAACGGAGAGACCCAGTACTTC.

This clonotype has ten or more counts. One end of the junction fails to match germline, which may point to a read error. The J gene is TRBJ2-6, the V gene TRBV5-5; 11 bases agree with TRBD1. Germline loops: CDR1 SGHKS, CDR2 YYEKEE (reference sequence). This CDR3 is built from 18 residues. CDR3 sequence reads: CASSLVGTGGLGSNVLTF. The CDR3 DNA reads TGTGCCAGCAGCTTGGTTGGGACAGGGGGTCTTGGGTCCAACGTCCTGACTTTC.

The table lists this clonotype with many counts. The J gene is TRBJ2-3, the V gene TRBV11-3; D not resolved. Germline-derived CDR1 and CDR2 are SGHNT and YENEEA. Trimming cost V 0 bases and J 1 base, with 8 bases left between them. This CDR3 comprises 15 residues. CDR3 region: CASSLDSSGTDTQYF. CDR3 bases: TGTGCCAGCAGCTTAGATTCTTCGGGCACAGATACGCAGTATTTT.

This clonotype rates as medium-sized. The rearrangement links TRBV11-2 to TRBJ2-6; unclear D gene. The CDR3 runs to 14 residues. The germline V gene has CDR1 SGHAT and CDR2 FQNNGV. Trimming pared 2 bases from V and 4 bases from J, leaving 6 bases between. This CDR3 reads CASSLNPGANVLTF. The DNA for the CDR3 is TGTGCCAGCAGCTTAAATCCGGGGGCCAACGTCCTGACTTTC.

This clonotype is medium-sized (0.01 to 0.1%) within its sample. The chain couples TRBV29-1 to TRBJ2-7; D not certain. The V gene lost 6 bases and the J gene lost 9 bases, with 15 bases spanning the gap. Looked up from germline, CDR1 is SQVTM and CDR2 is ANQGSEA. The CDR3 length is 11 residues. The CDR3 region is CSVGNTDGQYF. CDR3 DNA: TGCAGCGTGGGAAACACGGACGGGCAGTACTTC.

In its sample, this clonotype ranks as medium-sized. V is TRBV4-3 and J is TRBJ1-6; 7 positions match TRBD1. The length of the CDR3 is 16 residues. Germline loops: CDR1 LGHNA, CDR2 YSLEER. V lost 1 base and J lost 6; bases outside the gene matches: 6. In nucleotides, the CDR3 is TGCGCCAGCAGCCAAGGACAGGGCGTCGGTAATTCACCCCTCCACTTT. Its translation is CASSQGQGVGNSPLHF.

This clonotype was found many times. The V gene is TRBV20-1, the J gene TRBJ2-5, with 11 bases identical to TRBD2. J lost 7 bases, V lost 6 bases, and 13 bases had no gene match. Germline CDR1 DFQATT, CDR2 SNEGSKA (reference sequence). There are 15 residues in the CDR3. In nucleotides, the CDR3 is TGCAGTGCCACACGGTCGACTAGCGGGATTGTGACCCAGTACTTC. It codes for CSATRSTSGIVTQYF.

Within the sample, this clonotype is medium-sized. This CDR3 reads CASSLDLTMQFF. The CDR3, as DNA: TGCGCCAGCAGCTTGGACCTCACTATGCAGTTCTTC. This sequence joins TRBV5-1 and TRBJ2-1; D is unclear. The CDR3 contains 12 residues. The V end was cut by 0 bases, the J end by 12 bases, with 10 bases between. CDR1 is SGHRS, CDR2 YFSETQ, per germline.

At least ten counts were recorded for this clonotype. The CDR3 DNA is TGTGCCAGCTCAGGCGATGTAAATCAGCCCCAGCATTTT. It specifies CASSGDVNQPQHF. J is TRBJ1-5 and V is TRBV18; D unclear. The germline gives CDR1 KGHSH, CDR2 LQKENI. This CDR3 contains 13 residues. The V gene lost 5 bases and the J gene lost 4 bases, with 9 bases spanning the gap.

This clonotype was counted ten times or more. V is TRBV7-4 and J is TRBJ2-3, with a weak D call TRBD2 (5 bases). The ends were cut back, 5 bases at V and 3 bases at J, with 18 bases in the middle. Germline V gene sequence: CDR1 SGHVT, CDR2 SQSDAQ. The CDR3 length is 16 residues. The CDR3 region is CASSPSGRVGTDTQYF. The CDR3 coding sequence is TGTGCCAGCAGCCCGAGCGGCAGAGTCGGGACAGATACGCAGTATTTT.

This clonotype was counted ten times or more. The chain has TRBV11-3 and TRBJ2-2; 10 positions match TRBD2. V was clipped by 4 bases and J by 5 bases; unmatched bases: 13. CDR1 is SGHNT and CDR2 is YENEEA in the germline V gene. CDR3 length equals 18 residues. CDR3 bases: TGTGCCAGCAGCTGGCGGGCTAGCGGGAGCATGGGGACCGGGGAGCTGTTTTTT. Amino acids: CASSWRASGSMGTGELFF. Looking up the rest from reference TRBV11-3 and TRBJ2-2 gives the full variable domain: EAGVVQSPRYKIIEKKQPVAFWCNPISGHNTLYWYLQNLGQGPELLIRYENEEAVDDSQLPKDRFSAERLKGVDSTLKIQPAELGDSAVYLCASSWRASGSMGTGELFFGEGSRLTVL.

This clonotype has ten or more counts. This sequence joins TRBV20-1 and TRBJ2-2; D ambiguous. CDR3 length: 15 residues. Germline loops: CDR1 DFQATT, CDR2 SNEGSKA (reference sequence). Trimming left V 5 bases short and J 3 bases short, with 16 bases between. CDR3 protein: CSADKDGPHTGELFF. The CDR3 nucleotides read TGCAGTGCTGATAAAGACGGACCCCACACCGGGGAGCTGTTTTTT.

This clonotype was picked up many times. V and J are TRBV7-3 and TRBJ2-3, with D tentatively TRBD2 (6 bases). The ends were cut back, 2 bases at V and 5 bases at J, with 11 bases in the middle. The CDR3 spans 14 residues. Germline V gene data show CDR1 as SGHTA and CDR2 as FQGTGA. The CDR3 nucleotides are TGTGCCAGCAGCTTAGCCGGGGGAGGAGATACGCAGTATTTT. Protein product: CASSLAGGGDTQYF.

This clonotype appeared many times. The chain combines TRBV7-8 with TRBJ1-1, with 9 bases aligning to TRBD1. Germline CDR1 reads SGHVS; CDR2 reads FQNEAQ. The CDR3 runs 14 residues. The J segment lost 7 bases and the V segment lost 0 bases, leaving 3 bases of the junction unmatched. CDR3 DNA sequence: TGTGCCAGCAGCTTAGCGGGGACAGGGTTTGAAGCTTTCTTT. Protein sequence: CASSLAGTGFEAFF.

This clonotype was counted ten times or more. This chain uses TRBV3-1 with TRBJ1-1, with D possibly TRBD1 on 5 matching bases. Trimming took 0 bases from V and 11 from J, leaving 16 bases between them. The CDR3 covers 14 residues. Germline-derived CDR1 and CDR2 are LGHDT and YNNKEL (reference sequence). CDR3 protein: CASSQEGLQGRAFF. CDR3 DNA sequence: TGTGCCAGCAGCCAAGAGGGTTTGCAGGGCCGGGCTTTCTTT. The entire variable domain, with the rest obtained from reference TRBV3-1 and TRBJ1-1, is as follows: DTAVSQTPKYLVTQMGNDKSIKCEQNLGHDTMYWYKQDSKKFLKIMFSYNNKELIINETVPNRFSPKSPDKAHLNLHINSLELGDSAVYFCASSQEGLQGRAFFGQGTRLTVV.

Sample share makes this clonotype medium-sized (0.01 to 0.1%). This rearrangement joins TRBV18 to TRBJ2-4; D unclear. V gave up 3 bases and J gave up 2 bases, with 8 bases separating them. Germline CDR1 and CDR2: KGHSH and LQKENI. CDR3 length: 14 residues. CDR3 in amino acids: CASSPGHTKNIQYF. In nucleotides, the CDR3 is TGTGCCAGCTCACCCGGGCATACCAAAAACATTCAGTACTTC.

This clonotype showed up many times. This chain joins TRBV6-5 and TRBJ2-1, with 9 nucleotides matching TRBD1. There are 14 residues in the CDR3. The V gene's germline CDR1 is MNHEY and CDR2 SVGAGI. Losses at the gene ends were 6 bases for V and 4 bases for J; bases not matched to a gene: 4. The CDR3 here is CASRGQGKYNEQFF. The CDR3 nucleotides are TGTGCCAGCAGGGGACAGGGTAAATACAATGAGCAGTTCTTC.

Notes on this clonotype: This clone may be a read error of a much larger clone one base away. The V and J genes are TRBV27 and TRBJ2-3; 8 bases are shared with TRBD2. The germline V gene encodes CDR1 MNHEY and CDR2 SMNVEV (reference sequence). The CDR3 covers 16 residues. The ends lost 3 bases at V and 4 bases at J; junction bases unmatched: 9. CDR3 amino acids: CASSLATGGSADTQYF. The CDR3 DNA reads as TGTGCCAGCAGTTTGGCGACGGGAGGGTCAGCAGATACGCAGTATTTT.

This clonotype is medium-sized by share. The chain employs TRBV29-1 and TRBJ2-3; tentatively, D is TRBD1 or TRBD2 (6 bases each). This CDR3 has 12 residues. Trimming removed 5 bases at V and 4 bases at J, with 10 bases between. Germline-derived CDR1 and CDR2 are SQVTM and ANQGSEA. The CDR3 DNA reads as TGCAGCGTTAAGGGGGGTCCAGATACGCAGTATTTT. Its translation: CSVKGGPDTQYF.

Relative to its sample, this clonotype is medium-sized. V is TRBV29-1 and J is TRBJ2-2; D uncertain. The CDR3 sequence is 13 residues long. V lost 0 bases, J lost 7 bases, and 9 bases lay in between. CDR1 SQVTM and CDR2 ANQGSEA come from the germline V gene. CDR3 loop: CSVEDDKGGELFF. For the CDR3, the DNA is TGCAGCGTTGAAGACGACAAGGGCGGGGAGCTGTTTTTT.

This clonotype was seen at least ten times. The CDR3 DNA is TGTGCCAGCAGTGAACAGGGGGCTCGTGATACGCAGTATTTT. Translated: CASSEQGARDTQYF. J is TRBJ2-3 and V is TRBV6-1, with TRBD1 identical over 8 bases. Germline V CDR1 and CDR2: MNHNS, SASEGT. Trimming took 2 bases from V and 6 from J; bases not matched to a gene: 4. The CDR3 runs to 14 residues.

This clonotype was counted at least ten times. The chain has TRBV20-1 and TRBJ2-7; TRBD2 aligns across 8 bases. The germline gives CDR1 DFQATT, CDR2 SNEGSKA (reference sequence). This CDR3 has 15 amino acids. Losses at the gene ends were 0 bases for V and 3 bases for J; bases not matched to a gene: 7. The CDR3 DNA reads as TGCAGTGCTAGAGATGCGGGGGGCGCGCACTACGAGCAGTACTTC. Translated, it gives CSARDAGGAHYEQYF.

This clonotype occurred many times. The chain has TRBV7-2 and TRBJ2-3, with 7 bases fitting TRBD2. V gave up 5 bases and J gave up 5 bases; unmatched junction bases: 10. The CDR3 contains 15 residues. Germline assignment: CDR1 SGHTA and CDR2 FQGNSA. DNA for the CDR3: TGTGCCAGCAGCCCCACGGGCGGGGGTTTAGATACGCAGTATTTT. This codes for CASSPTGGGLDTQYF.

This clonotype came up many times. J is TRBJ2-3 and V is TRBV6-2 or TRBV6-3; D call uncertain. The V end was cut by 6 bases, the J end by 6 bases, with 10 bases between. Germline V gene data show CDR1 as MNHEY and CDR2 as SVGEGT. The CDR3 is 12 amino acids. The CDR3 region is CASSPGRDTQYF. The CDR3 nucleotides read TGTGCCAGCAGCCCCGGCCGGGATACGCAGTATTTT.